These 21 T cell receptor beta chains came from one sample sequenced in a study of control samples from healthy donors and cancer patients. TCRdb's copy holds only in-frame clones and misses some; the assay was immunoSEQ multiplex PCR. The sample contains tens of thousands of clones, approximately 86% of which appear only once. Sequencing input: PBMCs. Receptors originate from a man aged 60-69 years with head and neck cancer.

The rearrangement links TRBV20-1 to TRBJ2-7; D not certain. Trimming cost V 0 bases and J 3 bases, with 3 bases left between them. CDR3 size: 11 residues. Germline V CDR1 and CDR2: DFQATT, SNEGSKA (reference sequence). The DNA of the CDR3 is TGCAGTGCTAGAGACAGCTACGAGCAGTACTTC. As protein: CSARDSYEQYF.

The chain links TRBV24-1 to TRBJ2-2; 7 bases fit TRBD1. The CDR3 sequence is 18 residues long. Germline V gives CDR1 KGHDR, CDR2 SFDVKD. J lost 8 bases, V lost 0 bases, and 14 bases had no gene match. The CDR3 here is CATSDLQGGAFGTGELFF. The CDR3, as DNA: TGTGCCACCAGTGATTTGCAAGGGGGCGCCTTCGGAACTGGGGAGCTGTTTTTT.

The chain has TRBV24-1 and TRBJ2-6; 10 positions match TRBD1. V lost 7 bases, J lost 1 base, and 6 bases stayed unmatched. CDR3 length: 17 amino acids. In germline, CDR1 is KGHDR, CDR2 SFDVKD. The DNA for the CDR3 is TGTGCCACCAGCGGGACAGGGGCCCCTTCTGGGGCCAACGTCCTGACTTTC. Its protein is CATSGTGAPSGANVLTF.

The gene calls are TRBV27 and TRBJ1-6; tentative D call: TRBD1 (5 bases). Trimming cost V 5 bases and J 3 bases, with 8 bases left between them. Germline-derived CDR1 and CDR2 are MNHEY and SMNVEV (reference sequence). The CDR3 length is 14 residues. CDR3 coding DNA: TGTGCCAGCAGTAGGGACGACTATAATTCACCCCTCCACTTT. Protein product: CASSRDDYNSPLHF.

The DNA of the CDR3 is TGTGCCAGCAGCTTAGGTGACAATGAGCAGTTCTTC. Translation gives CASSLGDNEQFF. The chain recombines TRBV13 with TRBJ2-1; D remains ambiguous. In germline, CDR1 is PRHDT, CDR2 FYEKMQ (reference sequence). This CDR3 has 12 amino acids. V lost 0 bases to trimming and J lost 5 bases, with 2 bases between them.

The rearrangement links TRBV5-8 to TRBJ1-4, with 9 nucleotides matching TRBD1. CDR3 size: 18 residues. V lost 5 bases, J lost 7 bases, and 18 bases stayed unmatched. The V gene's germline CDR1 is SGHTS and CDR2 YDEGEE. As DNA, the CDR3 is TGTGCCAGCAGGCGCCCGGGACAGGGAGGTTCATTTGGTGAAAAACTGTTTTTT. Encoded protein: CASRRPGQGGSFGEKLFF.

The chain couples TRBV5-1 to TRBJ1-6; D is unclear. V dropped 3 bases and J dropped 10 bases, with 11 bases sitting between them. Germline CDR1 reads SGHRS; CDR2 reads YFSETQ. This CDR3 spans 13 amino acids. CDR3 loop: CASSSEGQSPLHF. CDR3 DNA: TGCGCCAGCAGCTCGGAGGGTCAGTCACCCCTCCACTTT.

J is TRBJ2-7 and V is TRBV6-2 or TRBV6-3, with 11 nucleotides matching TRBD2. Trimming at V came to 5 bases and at J to 0 bases, leaving 9 bases not matched to a gene. The CDR3 is 17 amino acids. Germline V lookup: CDR1 MNHEY, CDR2 SVGEGT. The CDR3 DNA reads as TGTGCCAGCAGTACAATGACTAGCGGGGCAAACTCCTACGAGCAGTACTTC. As protein: CASSTMTSGANSYEQYF.

The chain combines TRBV11-2 with TRBJ2-7; maybe TRBD1 (6 bases). This CDR3 spans 16 amino acids. Germline CDR1 is SGHAT and CDR2 is FQNNGV. The ends were cut back, 5 bases at V and 2 bases at J, with 19 bases in the middle. The CDR3 nucleotides are TGTGCCAGCAGCCATAGGGACACTTGGGACCCCTACGAGCAGTACTTC. Translation gives CASSHRDTWDPYEQYF.

The chain employs TRBV10-3 and TRBJ1-1; TRBD1 is a possible D gene (5 bases). The germline V gene has CDR1 ENHRY and CDR2 SYGVKD. This CDR3 is built from 14 residues. The V end was cut by 2 bases, the J end by 4 bases, with 11 bases between. CDR3 loop: CAISEVSGRTEAFF. The CDR3 DNA follows: TGTGCCATCAGTGAGGTTTCGGGGCGCACTGAAGCTTTCTTT.

The chain uses TRBV6-2 or TRBV6-3 and TRBJ1-6, with D uncertain. The V gene's germline CDR1 is MNHEY and CDR2 SVGEGT. Trimming shortened V by 4 bases and J by 6 bases, and 10 bases separated the two germline ends. The CDR3 is 14 amino acids. The CDR3 is CASSFGQSNSPLHF. CDR3 bases: TGTGCCAGCAGTTTCGGGCAGAGTAATTCACCCCTCCACTTT.

This clone was detected only once. This chain uses TRBV28 with TRBJ2-2; D is unresolved. Germline loops: CDR1 MDHEN, CDR2 SYDVKM. CDR3 size: 15 residues. V was pared by 3 bases and J by 5 bases, with 13 bases between. The CDR3 DNA reads as TGTGCCAGCAGTTTTTCCGGATTAGGTACCGGGGAGCTGTTTTTT. Translation gives CASSFSGLGTGELFF.

The chain combines TRBV5-1 with TRBJ2-7; TRBD1 matches at 8 bases. CDR1 is SGHRS and CDR2 is YFSETQ in the germline V gene. V trimming: 0 bases; J trimming: 7 bases; junction bases outside the gene matches: 9. The length of the CDR3 is 15 residues. The CDR3 loop reads CASSLVGPGGSEQYF. As DNA, the CDR3 is TGCGCCAGCAGCTTGGTGGGGCCAGGGGGCAGTGAGCAGTACTTC.

The chain links TRBV1 to TRBJ1-6. TRBV1 is designated a pseudogene. CDR3 length: 14 amino acids. The CDR3 sequence: CTSSQEAFFSPLHF. CDR3 sequence (DNA): TGCACCAGCAGCCAAGAGGCGTTTTTTTCACCCCTCCACTTT.

V and J are TRBV28 and TRBJ2-7; no clear D gene. The V end lost 7 bases, the J end lost 3 bases, and 7 bases lay between the germline ends. This CDR3 region has 11 residues. The germline gives CDR1 MDHEN, CDR2 SYDVKM. This CDR3 reads CASTENYEQYF. The DNA of the CDR3 is TGTGCCAGCACGGAAAACTACGAGCAGTACTTC.

This chain links TRBV12-3 or TRBV12-4 with TRBJ1-1; 8 bases are a match to TRBD1. The CDR3 has 13 amino acids. Unmatched junction bases numbered 5, after V lost 1 base and J lost 10 bases. CDR3 protein: CASSLDRGVAAFF. The CDR3 bases are TGTGCCAGCAGTTTAGACAGGGGGGTAGCAGCTTTCTTT.

The chain couples TRBV25-1 to TRBJ2-5, with TRBD2 matching over 7 bases. CDR1 MGHDK and CDR2 SYGVNS come from the germline V gene. The CDR3 loop spans 14 amino acids. Trimming took 3 bases from V and 5 from J; bases not matched to a gene: 6. DNA of the CDR3: TGTGCCAGCAGTGACTCGCCCGGGAGGGAGACCCAGTACTTC. Residues: CASSDSPGRETQYF.

The chain uses TRBV29-1 and TRBJ2-7, with unresolved D. CDR1 SQVTM and CDR2 ANQGSEA come from the germline V gene. The CDR3 is made up of 12 amino acids. V was trimmed by 4 bases and J by 3 bases, leaving 10 bases between them. The chain's CDR3 is CSVVLGYYEQYF. The CDR3 DNA follows: TGCAGCGTTGTTCTGGGTTACTACGAGCAGTACTTC.

This clone has only a few counts. The DNA of the CDR3 is TGTGCCAGCAGTCCGCGACAGTTCTATAGCAATCAGCCCCAGCATTTT. Amino acids: CASSPRQFYSNQPQHF. The genes are TRBV28 and TRBJ1-5, with D possibly being TRBD1 (5 bases). CDR3 length: 16 amino acids. Germline-derived CDR1 and CDR2 are MDHEN and SYDVKM. V dropped 5 bases and J dropped 0 bases, with 14 bases sitting between them.

The V and J genes are TRBV9 and TRBJ2-5; 9 bases match TRBD1. The CDR3 is made up of 13 amino acids. Germline V CDR1 and CDR2: SGDLS, YYNGEE. Trimming cost V 4 bases and J 5 bases; bases outside gene matches: 3. The DNA for the CDR3 is TGTGCCAGCAGCCCTGGGACAGGGGAGACCCAGTACTTC. Translating gives CASSPGTGETQYF. The full variable domain, its missing parts supplied by reference TRBV9 and TRBJ2-5, is DSGVTQTPKHLITATGQRVTLRCSPRSGDLSVYWYQQSLDQGLQFLIQYYNGEERAKGNILERFSAQQFPDLHSELNLSSLELGDSALYFCASSPGTGETQYFGPGTRLLVL.

The chain uses TRBV6-6 and TRBJ1-1, with 8 nucleotides matching TRBD1. CDR1 is MNHNY and CDR2 is SVGAGI in the germline V gene (reference sequence). After removal of 4 bases from V and 1 base from J, the junction contained 8 bases not matched to a gene. The CDR3 sequence is 16 residues long. The DNA for the CDR3 is TGTGCCAGCAGTTTGGGGCTCGGACAGGGGAACACTGAAGCTTTCTTT. This sequence encodes CASSLGLGQGNTEAFF.